A selection of T cell receptor beta chains follows, all from one sample in a study of blood T cells in healthy people across ages. Each CDR3 protein gets one entry after TCRdb re-called the 5' RACE reads with MiXCR. The top ten hold about 30% of the sample, which has 650,000 to 900,000 distinct CDR3 sequences, 62% seen once. Source material: blood. The receptors were gathered from a man aged 30 to 39 in good health. The CDR3 runs from the conserved cysteine through the conserved F or W. Fields, in order: clone size, V gene, D gene, J gene, CDR3 DNA, CDR3 protein. D genes are given only for firm matches. Some rows have no size entry. The others give once, few or many, or a class for an expanded clone.

.	TRBV12-3/TRBV12-4	TRBD2	TRBJ2-1	TGTGCCAGCAGGGGACTAGCGGGAAATTACAATGAGCAGTTCTTC	CASRGLAGNYNEQFF
.	TRBV7-3	.	TRBJ2-3	TGTGCCAGCAGCTCCACAGGGTCGGACACAGATACGCAGTATTTT	CASSSTGSDTDTQYF
.	TRBV25-1	TRBD1	TRBJ2-4	TGTGCCAGCACGCGTGATGGGACAGGACTGCAGTACTTC	CASTRDGTGLQYF
.	TRBV6-1	.	TRBJ1-1	TGTGCCAGCACTGAGACAGTTGAAGCTTTCTTT	CASTETVEAFF
.	TRBV20-1	TRBD2	TRBJ2-1	TGCAGTAAACTAGCGGACTCCTACAATGAGCAGTTCTTC	CSKLADSYNEQFF
.	TRBV2	.	TRBJ2-5	TGTGCCAGTAGTGAAAGGGCCACAAAGACCCAGTACTTC	CASSERATKTQYF
.	TRBV12-3/TRBV12-4	.	TRBJ1-4	TGTGCCAGCAGTTTGTTCCCGGGTGAAAAACTGTTTTTT	CASSLFPGEKLFF
.	TRBV6-2/TRBV6-3	.	TRBJ2-7	TGTGCCAGCAGGCTATACAGCTACGAGCAGTACTTC	CASRLYSYEQYF
.	TRBV6-2/TRBV6-3	.	TRBJ2-1	TGTGCCAGCAGTTACGAGACTAGAGTTGAGCAGTTCTTC	CASSYETRVEQFF
.	TRBV11-3	TRBD1	TRBJ1-2	TGTGCCAGCACCTCGGACAGGAATGGCCGGGGCTACACCTTC	CASTSDRNGRGYTF
.	TRBV12-3/TRBV12-4	TRBD1	TRBJ1-4	TGTGCCAGCAGATCCCGGGGGACAGATGAAAAACTGTTTTTT	CASRSRGTDEKLFF
.	TRBV7-2	.	TRBJ1-4	TGTGCCAGCAACCAAAAAGGGTCTAATGAAAAACTGTTTTTT	CASNQKGSNEKLFF
.	TRBV7-2	.	TRBJ2-7	TGTGCCAGCAGCTCCCTTGACAGACCTTCCTACGAGCAGTACTTC	CASSSLDRPSYEQYF
.	TRBV7-2	.	TRBJ1-1	TGTGCCAGCAGCTTACTTGGACAGATAAACACTGAAGCTTTCTTT	CASSLLGQINTEAFF
few	TRBV5-1	.	TRBJ2-5	TGCGCCAGCAGCTTCCTGACAGCTCTAGGAGAGACCCAGTACTTC	CASSFLTALGETQYF
.	TRBV14	TRBD2	TRBJ2-1	TGTGCCAGCAGCCAAGGGAAGCGGGGGGCCCTCAATGAGCAGTTCTTC	CASSQGKRGALNEQFF
few	TRBV20-1	TRBD2	TRBJ2-1	TGCAGTGCCCACCCCGGGGCTAGCGGGGGATGGGAGCAGTTCTTC	CSAHPGASGGWEQFF
.	TRBV5-1	TRBD1	TRBJ1-4	TGCGCCAGCAGCTCAAGGACAGGGGGAAGAAATGAAAAACTGTTTTTT	CASSSRTGGRNEKLFF
many	TRBV12-3/TRBV12-4	.	TRBJ1-1	TGTGCCAGCAGTTTGGCCCGTAACACTGAAGCTTTCTTT	CASSLARNTEAFF
.	TRBV6-2/TRBV6-3	.	TRBJ2-7	TGTGCCAGCAGTTACAGGACCTCTGGGGGCGAGCAGTACTTC	CASSYRTSGGEQYF
.	TRBV20-1	TRBD2	TRBJ2-5	TGCAGTGCTAGAGATCCTGAGCGGGGGGGCCAAGAGACCCAGTACTTC	CSARDPERGGQETQYF
.	TRBV3-1	TRBD2	TRBJ2-3	TGTGCCAGCAGCCAAGATCTAGCGGGGAGGGATACGCAGTATTTT	CASSQDLAGRDTQYF
.	TRBV9	.	TRBJ2-7	TGTGCCAGCAGCGTAGCAGTACAGGGTCGTATCAGCGAGCAGTACTTC	CASSVAVQGRISEQYF
once	TRBV9	TRBD1	TRBJ2-7	TGTGCCAGCAGCGTAGCCCCGGGACAGGAGCAGTACTTC	CASSVAPGQEQYF
.	TRBV7-2	.	TRBJ1-1	TGTGCCAGCAGCTTAGACGCAGTGAACACTGAAGCTTTCTTT	CASSLDAVNTEAFF
.	TRBV4-3	.	TRBJ1-2	TGCGCCAGCAGCCAAGATTCGACGGCTAACTATGGCTACACCTTC	CASSQDSTANYGYTF
.	TRBV20-1	.	TRBJ2-1	TGCAGTGCTGCTCCCCCCGGGACCATCCAGTTCTTC	CSAAPPGTIQFF
.	TRBV7-2	.	TRBJ2-3	TGTGCCAGCAGCTTAGGTCCCTCACGGAGCGGAGATACGCAGTATTTT	CASSLGPSRSGDTQYF
few	TRBV7-9	TRBD2	TRBJ2-1	TGTGCCAGCAGCTTAATCGTAGCGGGGACGTACAATGAGCAGTTCTTC	CASSLIVAGTYNEQFF